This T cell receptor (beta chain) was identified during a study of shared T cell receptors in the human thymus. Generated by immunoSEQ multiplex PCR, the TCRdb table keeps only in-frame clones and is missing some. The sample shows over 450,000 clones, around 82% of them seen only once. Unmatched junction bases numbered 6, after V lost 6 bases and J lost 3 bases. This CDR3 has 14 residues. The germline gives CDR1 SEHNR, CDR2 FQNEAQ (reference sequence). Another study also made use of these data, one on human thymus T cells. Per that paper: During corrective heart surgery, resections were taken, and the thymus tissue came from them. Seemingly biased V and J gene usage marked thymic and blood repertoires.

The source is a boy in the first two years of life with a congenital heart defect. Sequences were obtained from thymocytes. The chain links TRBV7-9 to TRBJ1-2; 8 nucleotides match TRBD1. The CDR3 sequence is CASRRDRTHYGYTF. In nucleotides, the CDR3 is TGTGCCAGCAGACGGGACAGGACTCACTATGGCTACACCTTC.